In this sample, the clone carrying this TCR beta chain turned up a few times. The antigen is undetermined. Researchers took RNA transcripts and amplified the TCR beta CDR3 regions from them. Carried out on the TCR CDR3, a first-round RT-PCR used the HTBI primer set. TCRdb re-derived calls from the multiplex PCR reads in MiXCR, one entry per CDR3 protein. The sample has roughly 350,000 distinct CDR3 sequences, roughly 13% seen once; the top ten hold approximately 23%. Graves' hyperthyroidism is called stable when ophthalmopathy does not progress within 18 months. Orbital computed tomography and thyroid ultrasound, together with serum TRAb and thyroxine and clinical symptoms, were used for diagnoses. PBMCs came from about 10 ml fresh peripheral blood. The entry originates in a study of T cells in Graves' hyperthyroidism and ophthalmopathy. The CDR3 is 15 residues long. From germline, CDR1 is MNHNS and CDR2 SASEGT. Trimming removed 6 bases from V and 6 bases from J; junction bases left unmatched: 11.

Study results and caveats: Most clonotypes expanded in thyroid above 0.001 were likewise present in blood.

The sample comprised blood. This TCR was sampled from a woman in her twenties or thirties with Graves' hyperthyroidism. The V call is TRBV6-1, the J call TRBJ2-7; 10 nucleotides line up with TRBD2. CDR3 DNA: TGTGCCAGCAGCCTGGGAGGGCTAGCGGGAGTCGAGCAGTACTTC. Its translation is CASSLGGLAGVEQYF.